Listed here are 11 T cell receptor beta chains from one sample, sequenced in a study of blood T cell repertoires in COVID-19. Here immunoSEQ multiplex PCR was the method, and the copy in TCRdb shows in-frame clones only, minus some. Altogether about 400,000 clones are present, around 90% being singletons, with the ten largest covering around 2%. The sample taken for sequencing was PBMCs or T cells enriched from blood (not recorded which). The receptors shown here come from a woman aged 40 to 55 with acute COVID-19.

This clone was seen once. The CDR3 nucleotides are TGTGCCGGCAAACAGGGGGCGAATTCACCCCTCCACTTT. Protein: CAGKQGANSPLHF. The V and J genes are TRBV30 and TRBJ1-6; 9 nucleotides match TRBD1. This CDR3 has 13 residues. Germline trimming cut 8 bases from V and 7 bases from J; bases unmatched to any gene: 6. Germline V gives CDR1 GTSNPN, CDR2 SVGIG (reference sequence). Combining the CDR3 with reference TRBV30 and TRBJ1-6 gives the whole variable domain SQTIHQWPATLVQPVGSPLSLECTVEGTSNPNLYWYRQAAGRGLQLLFYSVGIGQISSEVPQNLSASRPQDRQFILSSKKLLLSDSGFYLCAGKQGANSPLHFGNGTRLTVT.

The genes are TRBV7-9 and TRBJ2-7; tentatively, D is TRBD1 (6 bases). The CDR3 covers 13 residues. Germline V lookup: CDR1 SEHNR, CDR2 FQNEAQ (reference sequence). Trimming shortened V by 5 bases and J by 3 bases, and 11 bases separated the two germline ends. This CDR3 reads CASSTAGVYEQYF. CDR3 DNA: TGTGCCAGCAGCACTGCAGGGGTCTACGAGCAGTACTTC. The whole variable domain, filled in from reference TRBV7-9 and TRBJ2-7, reads DTGVSQNPRHKITKRGQNVTFRCDPISEHNRLYWYRQTLGQGPEFLTYFQNEAQLEKSRLLSDRFSAERPKGSFSTLEIQRTEQGDSAMYLCASSTAGVYEQYFGPGTRLTVT.

V gene TRBV18 combines with J gene TRBJ1-2, with a possible D match to TRBD1 (5 bases). Germline lookup yields CDR1 KGHSH and CDR2 LQKENI. Trimming removed 0 bases at V and 7 bases at J, with 15 bases between. The CDR3 has 15 amino acids. The chain's CDR3 is CASSPPREFVGGYTF. The CDR3 DNA reads TGTGCCAGCTCACCACCCAGGGAATTTGTTGGTGGCTACACCTTC.

The gene calls are TRBV5-1 and TRBJ1-4, with TRBD1 matching 10 bases. This CDR3 has 14 residues. Germline V gene sequence: CDR1 SGHRS, CDR2 YFSETQ. Losses at the gene ends were 4 bases for V and 7 bases for J; bases not matched to a gene: 4. The CDR3 reads CASSIGQGGEKLFF. In DNA form, the CDR3 reads TGCGCCAGCAGCATCGGACAGGGGGGTGAAAAACTGTTTTTT.

The gene calls are TRBV3-1 (or the pseudogene TRBV3-2) and TRBJ2-7; possibly TRBD2 for D (5 bases). Trimming removed 3 bases at V and 4 bases at J, with 19 bases between. Germline assignment: CDR1 LGHDT and CDR2 YNNKEL (reference sequence). This CDR3 is built from 16 residues. The CDR3 DNA follows: TGTGCCAGCAGCCAGGTTGTTCCCGGACTCAGGTACGAGCAGTACTTC. Its protein is CASSQVVPGLRYEQYF.

V gene TRBV7-9 combines with J gene TRBJ2-1, with TRBD2 identical over 11 bases. This CDR3 is built from 15 residues. Germline CDR1 SEHNR, CDR2 FQNEAQ (reference sequence). V was clipped by 5 bases and J by 4 bases; unmatched bases: 4. The CDR3 region is CASSATSGTYNEQFF. CDR3 DNA: TGTGCCAGCAGCGCGACTAGCGGGACATACAATGAGCAGTTCTTC.

Here the CDR3 DNA reads TGTGCCAGCATGGTGAGACGGGAGGCCTGGCAGTACTTC. This gives the protein CASMVRREAWQYF. The rearrangement uses TRBV5-6 and TRBJ2-7, with TRBD2 matching over 7 bases. The CDR3 contains 13 residues. Germline V gives CDR1 SGHDT, CDR2 YYEEEE. The J segment lost 9 bases and the V segment lost 6 bases, leaving 12 bases of the junction unmatched. Supplemented by reference TRBV5-6 and TRBJ2-7, the full variable domain reads DAGVTQSPTHLIKTRGQQVTLRCSPKSGHDTVSWYQQALGQGPQFIFQYYEEEERQRGNFPDRFSGHQFPNYSSELNVNALLLGDSALYLCASMVRREAWQYFGPGTRLTVT.

The genes are TRBV2 and TRBJ1-4; 8 bases agree with TRBD1. V shed 9 bases and J 7 bases; nucleotides not matched to a gene: 10. This CDR3 has 14 amino acids. Germline V gene data show CDR1 as SNHLY and CDR2 as FYNNEI. The CDR3 is CASMAGGAVEKLFF. The CDR3 DNA is TGTGCCAGTATGGCAGGGGGCGCGGTTGAAAAACTGTTTTTT.

This clone came up a few times. The chain links TRBV4-1 to TRBJ2-7; no firm D call. Germline values: CDR1 MGHRA, CDR2 YSYEKL. This CDR3 has 13 amino acids. With 3 bases removed from V and 6 bases from J, the gap between germline ends came to 12 bases. The CDR3 nucleotides read TGCGCCAGCAGCCAGGCTGGAGTGCCCGAGCAGTACTTC. Residues: CASSQAGVPEQYF.

This chain links TRBV7-9 with TRBJ1-5; 9 bases are a match to TRBD1. The CDR3 loop spans 15 amino acids. Germline assignment: CDR1 SEHNR and CDR2 FQNEAQ (reference sequence). After removal of 1 base from V and 6 bases from J, the junction contained 4 bases not matched to a gene. The CDR3 is CASSLGGQGTQPQHF. The CDR3 region has the DNA TGTGCCAGCAGCTTAGGGGGACAGGGTACTCAGCCCCAGCATTTT.

The chain recombines TRBV7-2 with TRBJ2-7, with D possibly matching TRBD2 (6 bases). Trimming took 2 bases from V and 0 from J, leaving 11 bases between them. Germline V gene sequence: CDR1 SGHTA, CDR2 FQGNSA. This CDR3 comprises 15 residues. CDR3 protein: CASSLKSGDSYEQYF. CDR3 coding DNA: TGTGCCAGCAGCTTAAAGTCGGGGGACTCCTACGAGCAGTACTTC. Filled out from reference TRBV7-2 and TRBJ2-7, the complete variable domain reads GAGVSQSPSNKVTEKGKDVELRCDPISGHTALYWYRQSLGQGLEFLIYFQGNSAPDKSGLPSDRFSAERTGGSVSTLTIQRTQQEDSAVYLCASSLKSGDSYEQYFGPGTRLTVT.